Below, 32 T cell receptor beta chains from the same sample are listed, as sequenced in a study of shared clonotypes between healthy human individuals (dated by TCRdb to 2020 to 2021). Library generation was performed with the immunoSEQ multiplex PCR assay. The source is immuneACCESS, and TCRdb retained only in-frame sequences with V and J called. Part of the clones is not carried over; for the studies checked, unresolved V genes explain less than half of this, and the remainder is unexplained. This sample gives fewer than 550,000 clones in total; about 79% of them show up just once. The ten largest clonotypes hold about 12% of the sample. The sample comprised PBMCs. The source is a woman between 40 and 50 years old in good health. Some clones in this sample may be carry-over from other donors' samples.

This clone was detected ten times or more. CDR3 sequence: CASRYHRADTQYF. The CDR3, as DNA: TGTGCCAGCAGGTATCACAGGGCAGATACGCAGTATTTT. The chain uses TRBV27 and TRBJ2-3; TRBD1 might be the D (6 bases). The CDR3 loop spans 13 amino acids. Trimming took off 6 bases at V and 4 bases at J, with 11 bases between the two ends. Germline CDR1 reads MNHEY; CDR2 reads SMNVEV (reference sequence).

This chain links TRBV28 with TRBJ1-2; D may be TRBD1 (6 bases). Germline CDR1 is MDHEN and CDR2 is SYDVKM. The CDR3 is made up of 13 amino acids. Between the trimmed V and J ends, which lost 6 bases and 11 bases, there was a span of 19 bases. As DNA, the CDR3 is TGTGCCAGCAGGCAAACAGGGACCTCCTTGTACACCTTC. Its protein product is CASRQTGTSLYTF.

The V and J genes are TRBV18 and TRBJ2-1; TRBD1 is a possible D gene (5 bases). The CDR3 covers 14 residues. Per germline, CDR1 KGHSH and CDR2 LQKENI. Deletions cut 4 bases from V and 3 bases from J, with 10 bases between. DNA of the CDR3: TGTGCCAGCTCACTCTCGGACAACTACAATGAGCAGTTCTTC. Protein: CASSLSDNYNEQFF.

The chain uses TRBV5-4 and TRBJ2-2; no clear D gene. This CDR3 is built from 14 residues. The V and J ends lost 10 bases and 1 base respectively, with 14 bases between them. The germline V gene has CDR1 SGHNT and CDR2 YYREEE (reference sequence). In DNA, the CDR3 is TGTGCCTGGAGAGCTGCTTTGAACACCGGGGAGCTGTTTTTT. Encoded protein: CAWRAALNTGELFF.

J is TRBJ2-1 and V is TRBV27; D unresolved. The V end lost 5 bases, the J end lost 3 bases, and 8 bases lay between the germline ends. CDR3 length: 13 residues. Germline-derived CDR1 and CDR2 are MNHEY and SMNVEV (reference sequence). CDR3 region: CASSLDRYNEQFF. The CDR3 nucleotides read TGTGCCAGCAGTCTGGACCGCTACAATGAGCAGTTCTTC.

The rearrangement links TRBV6-4 to TRBJ1-3; D remains ambiguous. V dropped 5 bases and J dropped 0 bases, with 11 bases sitting between them. The CDR3 runs to 15 residues. Germline CDR1 reads MRHNA; CDR2 reads SNTAGT. This CDR3 reads CASSPEGGSGNTIYF. The CDR3 bases are TGTGCCAGCAGTCCGGAGGGTGGCTCTGGAAACACCATATATTTT.

The gene calls are TRBV11-2 and TRBJ2-7, with D unclear. The CDR3 has 16 residues. CDR1 and CDR2 from the germline V gene are SGHAT and FQNNGV. The V end lost 1 base, the J end lost 2 bases, and 15 bases lay between the germline ends. The CDR3 region has the DNA TGTGCCAGCAGCTTAGGTACGGCCGGTTTAGCCTACGAGCAGTACTTC. It translates to CASSLGTAGLAYEQYF.

V usage is TRBV23-1 and J usage is TRBJ1-1; the D is unclear. TRBV23-1 is assigned to the ORF class and has an uncertain function. V lost 4 bases to trimming and J lost 3 bases, with 6 bases between them. CDR3 length equals 12 residues. The CDR3 protein is CASSRWDTEAFF. The CDR3 nucleotides read TGCGCCAGCAGTCGGTGGGACACTGAAGCTTTCTTT.

In the case of this clone: Other DNA sequences of this sample code for an identical CDR3. The V gene is TRBV5-1, the J gene TRBJ2-3; possible D gene TRBD1, 6 bases. Germline V lookup: CDR1 SGHRS, CDR2 YFSETQ. V was shortened by 1 base and J by 6 bases, with 12 bases between the two germline ends. The CDR3 covers 14 residues. CDR3 sequence: CASSLTGFTDTQYF. In nucleotides, the CDR3 is TGCGCCAGCAGCTTGACAGGGTTTACGGATACGCAGTATTTT.

The V call is TRBV6-5, the J call TRBJ2-2; D is undetermined. Germline V gene data show CDR1 as MNHEY and CDR2 as SVGAGI. This CDR3 spans 14 amino acids. The V gene lost 6 bases and the J gene lost 4 bases, with 12 bases spanning the gap. CDR3 region: CASRPLAVTGELFF. CDR3 in DNA: TGTGCCAGCAGACCACTGGCGGTCACCGGGGAGCTGTTTTTT.

The V and J genes are TRBV6-1 and TRBJ1-1; unclear D gene. V lost 8 bases to trimming and J lost 0 bases, with 10 bases between them. The CDR3 extends over 13 amino acids. The V gene's germline CDR1 is MNHNS and CDR2 SASEGT. CDR3 amino acids: CASRTHLNTEAFF. In DNA form, the CDR3 reads TGTGCCAGCCGCACCCACCTGAACACTGAAGCTTTCTTT.

The V call is TRBV5-1, the J call TRBJ2-7; TRBD1 matches at 8 bases. In germline, CDR1 is SGHRS, CDR2 YFSETQ. The J segment lost 2 bases and the V segment lost 4 bases, leaving 8 bases of the junction unmatched. The CDR3 contains 15 residues. The CDR3 sequence is CASSTGQGSPYEQYF. CDR3 nucleotide sequence: TGCGCCAGCAGCACCGGACAGGGATCGCCCTACGAGCAGTACTTC.

The gene calls are TRBV7-8 and TRBJ1-3; the D is unclear. V was trimmed by 5 bases and J by 3 bases, leaving 8 bases between them. This CDR3 has 13 amino acids. Per germline, CDR1 SGHVS and CDR2 FQNEAQ. CDR3 in DNA: TGTGCCAGCAGCATATCTGTTGGAAACACCATATATTTT. Its protein is CASSISVGNTIYF. The variable domain in full, completed from reference TRBV7-8 and TRBJ1-3, reads GAGVSQSPRYKVAKRGQDVALRCDPISGHVSLFWYQQALGQGPEFLTYFQNEAQLDKSGLPSDRFFAERPEGSVSTLKIQRTQQEDSAVYLCASSISVGNTIYFGEGSWLTVV.

The CDR3 bases are TGTGCCAGCACCACTCGGGCCTACAATGAGCAGTTCTTC. Amino acids: CASTTRAYNEQFF. V is TRBV2 and J is TRBJ2-1; D unresolved. The germline V and J ends were trimmed by 7 bases and 2 bases, with 9 bases remaining between them. Per germline, CDR1 SNHLY and CDR2 FYNNEI. CDR3 size: 13 residues.

This clone was seen just once. This rearrangement joins TRBV13 to TRBJ2-7, with 7 bases aligning to TRBD2. Germline trimming cut 0 bases from V and 3 bases from J; bases unmatched to any gene: 20. The CDR3 covers 20 residues. Germline V gene data show CDR1 as PRHDT and CDR2 as FYEKMQ (reference sequence). As DNA, the CDR3 is TGTGCCAGCAGCTTAGGCCTAACGGGGGGAACAAACTTGAACTTCTACGAGCAGTACTTC. It is translated as CASSLGLTGGTNLNFYEQYF.

The chain combines TRBV4-2 with TRBJ1-1; the D is unclear. Trimming took 4 bases from V and 1 from J, leaving 19 bases between them. The length of the CDR3 is 17 residues. Germline lookup yields CDR1 LGHNA and CDR2 YNFKEQ. The chain's CDR3 is CASSPRGGLVTNTEAFF. In DNA, the CDR3 is TGTGCCAGCAGCCCCCGCGGAGGGCTAGTAACGAACACTGAAGCTTTCTTT.

This clone showed up just once. The CDR3 DNA reads as TGTGCCAGCAGTTACGGACAGGGGCAAGAGACCCAGTACTTC. Translating it yields CASSYGQGQETQYF. The chain uses TRBV6-5 and TRBJ2-5; 9 bases are a match to TRBD1. The CDR3 length is 14 residues. Trimming at V came to 2 bases and at J to 2 bases, leaving 0 bases not matched to a gene. Germline loops: CDR1 MNHEY, CDR2 SVGAGI.

A word on this clone: At one of its ends the junction is not consistent with the germline gene, which may arise from a read error. This sequence joins TRBV5-3 and TRBJ1-5; no reliable D call. TRBV5-3 is classed as an ORF, of uncertain function. This CDR3 is 13 amino acids long. CDR3 sequence (DNA): TGTGCCAGCAGCTTGGTCAGGAATCAGCCCCAGCATTTT. It translates to CASSLVRNQPQHF.

This clone was observed once. The gene calls are TRBV2 and TRBJ2-1; TRBD2 matches at 7 bases. V gave up 8 bases and J gave up 7 bases; unmatched junction bases: 11. Germline-derived CDR1 and CDR2 are SNHLY and FYNNEI. CDR3 length: 14 residues. The CDR3 DNA sequence: TGTGCCAGCGAATGGGTGGAGGGAGGGAATGAGCAGTTCTTC. The encoded protein is CASEWVEGGNEQFF.

The chain uses TRBV13 and TRBJ1-2; TRBD1 aligns across 7 bases. The germline V gene has CDR1 PRHDT and CDR2 FYEKMQ (reference sequence). After removal of 5 bases from V and 4 bases from J, the junction contained 13 bases not matched to a gene. This CDR3 spans 16 amino acids. The chain's CDR3 is CASSPGGGRGGYGYTF. The CDR3 DNA reads TGTGCCAGCAGCCCAGGAGGGGGCAGGGGTGGCTATGGCTACACCTTC. Variable domain in full (rest from reference TRBV13 and TRBJ1-2): AAGVIQSPRHLIKEKRETATLKCYPIPRHDTVYWYQQGPGQDPQFLISFYEKMQSDKGSIPDRFSAQQFSDYHSELNMSSLELGDSALYFCASSPGGGRGGYGYTFGSGTRLTVV.

The chain recombines TRBV2 with TRBJ1-1; 7 nucleotides line up with TRBD1. The CDR3 consists of 15 residues. The germline CDR1 and CDR2 sequences are SNHLY and FYNNEI. The junction had 12 bases not matched to a gene; V was cut back by 8 bases and J by 3 bases. The CDR3: CASSADPGQDTEAFF. The CDR3 region has the DNA TGTGCCAGCTCAGCCGATCCCGGACAGGACACTGAAGCTTTCTTT. The entire variable domain, with the rest obtained from reference TRBV2 and TRBJ1-1, is as follows: EPEVTQTPSHQVTQMGQEVILRCVPISNHLYFYWYRQILGQKVEFLVSFYNNEISEKSEIFDDQFSVERPDGSNFTLKIRSTKLEDSAMYFCASSADPGQDTEAFFGQGTRLTVV.

This chain uses TRBV2 with TRBJ1-1, with 7 positions matching TRBD1. Per the germline V gene, CDR1 is SNHLY and CDR2 is FYNNEI. The CDR3 runs to 14 residues. V trimming: 6 bases; J trimming: 4 bases; junction bases outside the gene matches: 8. DNA of the CDR3: TGTGCCAGCAGCAACCAGGGGGGAGGCACTGAAGCTTTCTTT. It yields the protein CASSNQGGGTEAFF.

The chain links TRBV7-3 to TRBJ1-3; perhaps TRBD1 as D (6 bases). Trimming pared 4 bases from V and 2 bases from J, leaving 12 bases between. CDR3 size: 15 residues. Germline assignment: CDR1 SGHTA and CDR2 FQGTGA. The CDR3 reads CASSSRGGAGNTIYF. CDR3 sequence (DNA): TGTGCCAGCAGCTCAAGGGGGGGAGCTGGAAACACCATATATTTT.

The rearrangement joins TRBV6-5 to TRBJ2-7, with a tentative D call TRBD2 (6 bases). Germline lookup yields CDR1 MNHEY and CDR2 SVGAGI. The length of the CDR3 is 16 residues. Trimming removed 0 bases from V and 1 base from J, with 13 bases in between. The CDR3 loop is CASSYSPRLGSYEQYF. CDR3 nucleotide sequence: TGTGCCAGCAGTTACTCTCCACGACTAGGGTCCTACGAGCAGTACTTC.

V is TRBV18 and J is TRBJ2-7; D is undetermined. Trimming removed 5 bases at V and 0 bases at J, with 11 bases between. Germline loops: CDR1 KGHSH, CDR2 LQKENI. CDR3 size: 14 residues. Here the CDR3 DNA reads TGTGCCAGCTCAGGCTCGAGCGACTCCTACGAGCAGTACTTC. This gives the protein CASSGSSDSYEQYF.

V gene TRBV4-2 combines with J gene TRBJ1-1, with a tentative D call TRBD1 (5 bases). This CDR3 is built from 13 residues. Germline CDR1 and CDR2: LGHNA and YNFKEQ. V was shortened by 0 bases and J by 7 bases, with 9 bases between the two germline ends. CDR3 loop: CASSQDGRGEAFF. CDR3 bases: TGTGCCAGCAGCCAAGATGGAAGGGGTGAAGCTTTCTTT.

J is TRBJ2-2 and V is TRBV27; 9 positions match TRBD2. This CDR3 comprises 16 residues. The V gene's germline CDR1 is MNHEY and CDR2 SMNVEV (reference sequence). The V segment lost 6 bases and the J segment 4 bases; nucleotides outside the gene matches: 9. As DNA, the CDR3 is TGTGCCAGCAGCCCGGGACTAGCAACAATCACCGGGGAGCTGTTTTTT. Encoded protein: CASSPGLATITGELFF.

The J gene is TRBJ2-5, the V gene TRBV11-3; D is perhaps TRBD2 (5 bases). This CDR3 spans 12 amino acids. The germline gives CDR1 SGHNT, CDR2 YENEEA. The V end was cut by 3 bases, the J end by 3 bases, with 5 bases between. The CDR3 region has the DNA TGTGCCAGCAGCTTGAGGGAAGAGACCCAGTACTTC. This sequence encodes CASSLREETQYF.

The V gene is TRBV7-8, the J gene TRBJ2-5, with D possibly being TRBD2 (6 bases). This CDR3 is built from 13 residues. Trimming pared 8 bases from V and 3 bases from J, leaving 13 bases between. The germline CDR1 and CDR2 sequences are SGHVS and FQNEAQ. As DNA, the CDR3 is TGTGCCAGCCGGCGGGGTCGGGAAGAGACCCAGTACTTC. Protein product: CASRRGREETQYF.

The sample holds a few counts of this clone. This sequence joins TRBV11-3 and TRBJ2-6, with D possibly matching TRBD2 (5 bases). V lost 5 bases, J lost 0 bases, and 11 bases lay in between. Germline CDR1 is SGHNT and CDR2 is YENEEA. CDR3 length: 16 amino acids. For the CDR3, the DNA is TGTGCCAGCAGCCTCGGGGTGGGCTCTGGGGCCAACGTCCTGACTTTC. Amino acids: CASSLGVGSGANVLTF.

The CDR3 nucleotides read TGTGCCAGCAGTTTCTCGTATCGCCTGGACAGGGCTTCCCTCTACGAGCAGTACTTC. Residues: CASSFSYRLDRASLYEQYF. The rearrangement uses TRBV28 and TRBJ2-7, with 8 nucleotides matching TRBD1. The CDR3 extends over 19 amino acids. Germline V CDR1 and CDR2: MDHEN, SYDVKM. The junction had 19 bases not matched to a gene; V was cut back by 3 bases and J by 3 bases.

The chain couples TRBV30 to TRBJ2-5, with a tentative D call TRBD2 (6 bases). In germline, CDR1 is GTSNPN, CDR2 SVGIG (reference sequence). Trimming pared 1 base from V and 5 bases from J, leaving 8 bases between. The CDR3 totals 12 residues. Here the CDR3 DNA reads TGTGCCTGGAGTGGGGGAGGTGAGACCCAGTACTTC. Its translation is CAWSGGGETQYF.